This record concerns one T cell receptor beta chain sequence. Repertoires were generated with immunoSEQ multiplex PCR, while TCRdb's copy carries only in-frame clones and drops some. The sample has 85,000 to 95,000 clones, roughly nine tenths seen once. The data belong to a study of blood T cell repertoires in COVID-19. The ends lost 0 bases at V and 5 bases at J; junction bases unmatched: 10. The germline V gene has CDR1 SGHTA and CDR2 FQGNSA. The length of the CDR3 is 17 residues. The sequenced sample consisted of peripheral blood. The TCR sequence derives from a woman aged 80 or over with active COVID-19. The genes are TRBV7-2 and TRBJ2-5; TRBD1 agrees at 9 bases. CDR3 DNA sequence: TGTGCCAGCAGCTTAGCGGGAAGAAGAACAGGGGGCGAGACCCAGTACTTC. It is translated as CASSLAGRRTGGETQYF.